This entry concerns a single T cell receptor (beta chain). The junction departs from germline at one end; a sequencing error may be responsible. Data came from immunoSEQ multiplex PCR; TCRdb stores just in-frame clones and leaves some out. The repertoire holds 20,000 to 25,000 clones, around 82% seen once, with approximately 1.5% in the top ten. These data belong to a study of PD-L1 blockade in urothelial cancer. Study-level information: Previous chemotherapy exposure amounted to 0 to 3 regimens for patients. A median of roughly 150,000 T cells was found in the blood samples.

Time point in this sample: peripheral blood 6 weeks after treatment start. CDR1 and CDR2 from the germline V gene are LNHNV and YYDKDF (reference sequence). This CDR3 is built from 14 residues. The sequencing used PBMCs, collected around atezolizumab (anti-PD-L1) treatment. This TCR derives from a man in his 70s with urothelial cancer. This chain links TRBV15 with TRBJ1-5, with a weak D call TRBD1 (5 bases). The CDR3 DNA follows: TGTGCCACCAGCAGAGAAAGCGGGGGACCTCCTTTGGATTTT. This gives the protein CATSRESGGPPLDF.